The sequence of this T cell receptor beta chain was determined in a study of OX40 agonist ivuxolimab in advanced cancers. Across the whole study: Past anti-PD-1, anti-PD-L1 or anti-CTLA-4 therapy was accepted, and approximately 40% had received some.

Produced via immunoSEQ multiplex PCR; TCRdb's table is partial and in-frame only. The table has 83,000 or so clones, approximately 88% seen once. The V gene end was trimmed by 2 bases and the J gene end by 6 bases; junction bases not matched to a gene: 18. CDR3 length: 19 amino acids. Germline-derived CDR1 and CDR2 are MNHNS and SASEGT. The V and J genes are TRBV6-1 and TRBJ2-2; the match to TRBD1 covers 7 bases. The TCR was taken from an adult with an advanced solid tumor such as melanoma, head and neck, liver or kidney cancer. Sequenced here: CD4+ or CD8+ T cells sorted from blood, sampled in a trial of the OX40 agonist ivuxolimab. The chain's CDR3 is CASSETVGRGQDVAGELFF. Here the CDR3 DNA reads TGTGCCAGCAGTGAAACCGTCGGCCGCGGACAGGATGTAGCCGGGGAGCTGTTTTTT.